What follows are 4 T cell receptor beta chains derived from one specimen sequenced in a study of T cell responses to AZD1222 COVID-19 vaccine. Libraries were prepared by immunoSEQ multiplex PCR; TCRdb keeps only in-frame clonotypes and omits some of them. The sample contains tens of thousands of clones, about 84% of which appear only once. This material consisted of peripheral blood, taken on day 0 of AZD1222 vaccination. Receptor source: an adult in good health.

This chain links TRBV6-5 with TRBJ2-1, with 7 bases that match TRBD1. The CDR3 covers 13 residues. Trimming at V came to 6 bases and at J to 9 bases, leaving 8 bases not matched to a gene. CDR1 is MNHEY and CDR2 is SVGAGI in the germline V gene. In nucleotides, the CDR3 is TGTGCCAGCAGAAACAGGGGTCCGGGTGAGCAGTTCTTC. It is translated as CASRNRGPGEQFF.

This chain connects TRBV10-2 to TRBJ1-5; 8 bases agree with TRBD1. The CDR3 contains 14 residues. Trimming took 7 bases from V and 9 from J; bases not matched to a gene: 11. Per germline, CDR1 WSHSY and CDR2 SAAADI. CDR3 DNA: TGCGCCAGCATTGACAGGGGTTACGATCGGCCCCAGCATTTT. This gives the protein CASIDRGYDRPQHF.

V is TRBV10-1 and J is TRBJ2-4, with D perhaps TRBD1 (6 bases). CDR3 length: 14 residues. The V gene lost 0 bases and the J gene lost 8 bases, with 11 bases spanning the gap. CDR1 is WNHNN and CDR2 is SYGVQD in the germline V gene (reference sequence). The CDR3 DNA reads TGCGCCAGCAGTGAGTCGGTGGGGGCTGACATTCAGTACTTC. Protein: CASSESVGADIQYF.

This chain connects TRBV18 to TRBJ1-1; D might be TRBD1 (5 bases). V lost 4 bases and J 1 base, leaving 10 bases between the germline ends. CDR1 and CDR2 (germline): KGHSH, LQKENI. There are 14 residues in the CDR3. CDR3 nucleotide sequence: TGTGCCAGCTCACTACAGGACCAGAACACTGAAGCTTTCTTT. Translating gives CASSLQDQNTEAFF.